One and the same sample provided the 29 T cell receptor beta chains below, sequenced in a study of blood T cell repertoires in COVID-19. Method: immunoSEQ multiplex PCR; TCRdb's copy keeps in-frame clones and lacks some. The repertoire has under 200,000 clones, around 79% of them found once; the top ten carry approximately 15%. The sample comprised peripheral blood. These receptor sequences come from a man aged 60-69 years with active or convalescent COVID-19.

This clone was seen only once. J is TRBJ2-2 and V is TRBV2; D unclear. The germline V gene has CDR1 SNHLY and CDR2 FYNNEI. The CDR3 covers 13 residues. With 4 bases removed from V and 6 bases from J, the gap between germline ends came to 9 bases. CDR3 sequence: CASSGNGAGELFF. CDR3 DNA sequence: TGTGCCAGCAGTGGAAACGGTGCCGGGGAGCTGTTTTTT.

Here the CDR3 DNA reads TGTGCCAGCAGCCCAGAGGGGGATCAGCCCCAGCATTTT. Translating gives CASSPEGDQPQHF. The rearrangement links TRBV12-3 or TRBV12-4 to TRBJ1-5; D perhaps matches TRBD1 (6 bases). The length of the CDR3 is 13 residues. V dropped 6 bases and J dropped 5 bases, with 11 bases sitting between them.

The V and J genes are TRBV7-2 and TRBJ1-1; the D is unclear. Trimming removed 1 base at V and 7 bases at J, with 7 bases between. The CDR3 covers 12 residues. In germline, CDR1 is SGHTA, CDR2 FQGNSA. The CDR3, as DNA: TGTGCCAGCAGCTTAGGTCCAATTGAAGCTTTCTTT. Residues: CASSLGPIEAFF.

CDR3 DNA sequence: TGCGCCAGCAGTAGAACGCGACAGGGGAGATCTAACTATGGCTACACCTTC. This sequence encodes CASSRTRQGRSNYGYTF. This chain joins TRBV10-2 and TRBJ1-2; TRBD1 matches at 8 bases. V trimming: 5 bases; J trimming: 0 bases; junction bases outside the gene matches: 11. The germline V gene encodes CDR1 WSHSY and CDR2 SAAADI. The CDR3 is made up of 17 amino acids.

J is TRBJ1-3 and V is TRBV11-2; 7 bases agree with TRBD1. The trim removed 2 bases at V and 4 bases at J, leaving 11 bases unmatched. Looked up from germline, CDR1 is SGHAT and CDR2 is FQNNGV. The CDR3 sequence is 17 residues long. This chain's CDR3 is CASSLRFDRDSGNTIYF. The CDR3 region has the DNA TGTGCCAGCAGCTTAAGGTTCGACAGGGATTCAGGAAACACCATATATTTT.

CDR3 sequence (DNA): TGCGCCAGCAGCCCCTCCGGGACAGGGGGGGATCAGCCCCAGCATTTT. It translates to CASSPSGTGGDQPQHF. The V gene is TRBV5-1, the J gene TRBJ1-5; 11 bases match TRBD1. The length of the CDR3 is 16 residues. Germline V lookup: CDR1 SGHRS, CDR2 YFSETQ. V was pared by 4 bases and J by 5 bases, with 8 bases of the junction left unmatched.

The chain recombines TRBV6-5 with TRBJ2-7, with a tentative D call TRBD1 (6 bases). The V gene lost 0 bases and the J gene lost 5 bases, with 17 bases spanning the gap. Germline loops: CDR1 MNHEY, CDR2 SVGAGI. The CDR3 is 16 residues long. The CDR3 loop reads CASSYSKNRDRHEQYF. As DNA, the CDR3 is TGTGCCAGCAGTTACTCTAAAAACAGGGACCGCCACGAGCAGTACTTC.

The J gene is TRBJ2-3, the V gene TRBV12-3 or TRBV12-4; no clear D. Trimming cost V 5 bases and J 7 bases, with 13 bases left between them. The CDR3 is 13 amino acids. The DNA for the CDR3 is TGTGCCAGCAGTCTGCACTCGGTCAATACGCAGTATTTT. This sequence encodes CASSLHSVNTQYF.

This sequence joins TRBV5-1 and TRBJ2-2; TRBD2 aligns across 13 bases. The trim removed 3 bases at V and 5 bases at J, leaving 16 bases unmatched. The CDR3 is made up of 20 amino acids. Per the germline V gene, CDR1 is SGHRS and CDR2 is YFSETQ. CDR3 sequence (DNA): TGCGCCAGCAGCTCCACTCCCCAACTAGCGGGAGGGGTTGGGACCGGGGAGCTGTTTTTT. Translated, it gives CASSSTPQLAGGVGTGELFF.

In its sample, this clone was seen a few times. The chain joins TRBV4-1 to TRBJ2-6; 7 bases agree with TRBD2. The germline gives CDR1 MGHRA, CDR2 YSYEKL. The CDR3 runs 15 residues. Losses at the gene ends were 4 bases for V and 2 bases for J; bases not matched to a gene: 2. CDR3 sequence: CASSPGGAGANVLTF. The CDR3 coding sequence is TGCGCCAGCAGCCCTGGGGGGGCTGGGGCCAACGTCCTGACTTTC.

This clone was observed a few times. The chain employs TRBV18 and TRBJ1-5, with 9 positions matching TRBD1. The CDR3 totals 16 residues. J lost 1 base, V lost 3 bases, and 4 bases had no gene match. Germline V gene sequence: CDR1 KGHSH, CDR2 LQKENI. The CDR3, as DNA: TGTGCCAGCTCACCTTCCGGGACAGGGAGCAATCAGCCCCAGCATTTT. Translated: CASSPSGTGSNQPQHF.

This clone was picked up a small number of times. The genes are TRBV5-5 and TRBJ2-1, with 12 bases aligning to TRBD2. V shed 0 bases, J shed 9 bases, and the junction held 7 bases outside the gene matches. CDR3 length: 16 residues. The germline V gene encodes CDR1 SGHKS and CDR2 YYEKEE (reference sequence). The CDR3 is CASSLDSSGGVSEQFF. The DNA for the CDR3 is TGTGCCAGCAGCTTGGATTCTAGCGGGGGGGTTAGTGAGCAGTTCTTC.

The rearrangement uses TRBV23-1 and TRBJ2-7; TRBD1 aligns across 7 bases. TRBV23-1 is placed among ORFs of uncertain function. The CDR3 totals 14 residues. The V gene end was trimmed by 5 bases and the J gene end by 0 bases; junction bases not matched to a gene: 4. The CDR3 loop is CASSRGQSSYEQYF. The CDR3 DNA follows: TGCGCCAGCAGTAGGGGACAGAGCTCCTACGAGCAGTACTTC.

This clone came up once. The chain carries TRBV27 and TRBJ2-1; the D gene is possibly TRBD1 (6 bases). The V gene's germline CDR1 is MNHEY and CDR2 SMNVEV (reference sequence). The CDR3 is 15 residues long. Trimming shortened V by 4 bases and J by 0 bases, and 10 bases separated the two germline ends. This CDR3 reads CASSYQGSSYNEQFF. The CDR3 DNA sequence: TGTGCCAGCAGTTACCAGGGGAGCTCCTACAATGAGCAGTTCTTC.

The rearrangement links TRBV5-1 to TRBJ2-5; D is uncertain. V was shortened by 4 bases and J by 5 bases, with 9 bases between the two germline ends. From germline, CDR1 is SGHRS and CDR2 YFSETQ. The CDR3 runs to 12 residues. CDR3 sequence reads: CASSPTLETQYF. The CDR3 DNA reads TGCGCCAGCAGCCCTACCCTGGAGACCCAGTACTTC.

This sequence joins TRBV7-9 and TRBJ2-3; no definite D call. This CDR3 has 14 residues. The germline CDR1 and CDR2 sequences are SEHNR and FQNEAQ (reference sequence). V was shortened by 2 bases and J by 0 bases, with 6 bases between the two germline ends. The DNA of the CDR3 is TGTGCCAGCAGCTTATCGCTAAGCACAGATACGCAGTATTTT. This translates into CASSLSLSTDTQYF. Full variable domain (rest looked up from reference TRBV7-9 and TRBJ2-3): DTGVSQNPRHKITKRGQNVTFRCDPISEHNRLYWYRQTLGQGPEFLTYFQNEAQLEKSRLLSDRFSAERPKGSFSTLEIQRTEQGDSAMYLCASSLSLSTDTQYFGPGTRLTVL.

The V gene is TRBV5-1, the J gene TRBJ2-3; 11 positions agree with TRBD2. The junction had 8 bases not matched to a gene; V was cut back by 4 bases and J by 4 bases. Germline V gene data show CDR1 as SGHRS and CDR2 as YFSETQ. The CDR3 has 16 residues. DNA for the CDR3: TGCGCCAGCAGCACTCTAACTAGCGGGAGAGCAGATACGCAGTATTTT. Translated, it gives CASSTLTSGRADTQYF.

The chain joins TRBV2 to TRBJ2-2; 12 bases fit TRBD2. CDR3 length: 18 residues. J gave up 0 bases and V 9 bases, and 11 bases lay outside the gene matches. Germline CDR1 SNHLY, CDR2 FYNNEI. CDR3 loop: CASETSGSSSANTGELFF. The CDR3 DNA reads as TGTGCCAGTGAGACTAGCGGGAGTAGTTCCGCGAACACCGGGGAGCTGTTTTTT.

This clone has a handful of counts. V usage is TRBV9 and J usage is TRBJ1-5, with TRBD1 identical over 9 bases. The CDR3 is made up of 15 amino acids. J gave up 4 bases and V 4 bases, and 6 bases lay outside the gene matches. The V gene's germline CDR1 is SGDLS and CDR2 YYNGEE. The CDR3 DNA follows: TGTGCCAGCAGCACGACAGGGGGGCCTAATCAGCCCCAGCATTTT. Its translation is CASSTTGGPNQPQHF.

This clone has just one count. This sequence joins TRBV29-1 and TRBJ2-2; D not certain. The ends were cut back, 5 bases at V and 3 bases at J, with 10 bases in the middle. CDR1 is SQVTM, CDR2 ANQGSEA, per germline. The CDR3 is 13 residues long. CDR3 in DNA: TGCAGCGTTCAACCTACAGACACCGGGGAGCTGTTTTTT. It encodes CSVQPTDTGELFF.

The chain combines TRBV29-1 with TRBJ2-7; 9 positions agree with TRBD2. The length of the CDR3 is 16 residues. The V gene end was trimmed by 6 bases and the J gene end by 4 bases; junction bases not matched to a gene: 16. CDR1 is SQVTM and CDR2 is ANQGSEA in the germline V gene. In DNA form, the CDR3 reads TGCAGCGTCGAGGGGAATTACGGGACTAGCCGGTACGAGCAGTACTTC. Its translation is CSVEGNYGTSRYEQYF.

The chain combines TRBV6-5 with TRBJ1-2; no firm D call. Trimming stripped 5 bases from V and 5 bases from J, with 15 bases between. The germline V gene encodes CDR1 MNHEY and CDR2 SVGAGI. The CDR3 runs 14 residues. Here the CDR3 DNA reads TGTGCCAGCAGTAAGCTCCAGACTTTATATGGCTACACCTTC. Protein: CASSKLQTLYGYTF.

The gene calls are TRBV30 and TRBJ2-7; D call uncertain. V was trimmed by 2 bases and J by 4 bases, leaving 9 bases between them. The CDR3 runs 12 residues. The germline CDR1 and CDR2 sequences are GTSNPN and SVGIG (reference sequence). CDR3 loop: CAWSSLEYEQYF. Written as DNA, the CDR3 is TGTGCCTGGAGTTCACTTGAATACGAGCAGTACTTC.

The V and J genes are TRBV27 and TRBJ2-1, with 9 bases fitting TRBD1. Germline values: CDR1 MNHEY, CDR2 SMNVEV (reference sequence). With 3 bases clipped from V and 0 bases from J, the junction kept 6 bases outside the gene matches. The CDR3 contains 17 residues. The CDR3 sequence is CASSFSLGQGSYNEQFF. The CDR3 coding sequence is TGTGCCAGCAGTTTTAGCCTGGGACAGGGCTCCTACAATGAGCAGTTCTTC.

The rearrangement uses TRBV9 and TRBJ2-5; 7 nucleotides agree with TRBD2. This CDR3 region has 17 residues. Germline V gene lookup returns CDR1 SGDLS and CDR2 YYNGEE. V dropped 0 bases and J dropped 3; count of bases not matched to a gene: 11. The CDR3 spells CASSVGSGFLAEETQYF. The DNA for the CDR3 is TGTGCCAGCAGCGTAGGGTCGGGGTTTCTAGCGGAAGAGACCCAGTACTTC.

This chain joins TRBV19 and TRBJ2-3; possibly TRBD1 for D (6 bases). V was clipped by 5 bases and J by 4 bases, with 10 bases between them. CDR1 is LNHDA, CDR2 SQIVND, per germline (reference sequence). The CDR3 consists of 13 residues. The CDR3 protein is CASSQGFADTQYF. In DNA, the CDR3 is TGTGCCAGTAGTCAGGGGTTCGCAGATACGCAGTATTTT. Variable domain in full (rest from reference TRBV19 and TRBJ2-3): DGGITQSPKYLFRKEGQNVTLSCEQNLNHDAMYWYRQDPGQGLRLIYYSQIVNDFQKGDIAEGYSVSREKKESFPLTVTSAQKNPTAFYLCASSQGFADTQYFGPGTRLTVL.

This chain connects TRBV5-6 to TRBJ2-3; D is possibly TRBD2 (6 bases). Trimming took off 3 bases at V and 0 bases at J, with 14 bases between the two ends. CDR1 is SGHDT and CDR2 is YYEEEE in the germline V gene. CDR3 size: 16 residues. The CDR3 reads CASSSLAAPSTDTQYF. In DNA, the CDR3 is TGTGCCAGCAGCTCCTTAGCGGCCCCCAGCACAGATACGCAGTATTTT.

There are a few counts of this clone. The chain combines TRBV12-3 or TRBV12-4 with TRBJ1-6; 9 bases align to TRBD1. V shed 6 bases and J 9 bases; nucleotides not matched to a gene: 3. CDR3 length equals 13 residues. CDR3 DNA: TGTGCCAGCAGGTTGGACAGGGGTTCACCCCTCCACTTT. This sequence encodes CASRLDRGSPLHF.

This sequence joins TRBV5-6 and TRBJ1-2; D is uncertain. The V and J ends lost 5 bases and 6 bases respectively, with 20 bases between them. Per germline, CDR1 SGHDT and CDR2 YYEEEE. The CDR3 consists of 15 residues. The CDR3 here is CASRYRVFSLDGYTF. The CDR3 DNA reads TGTGCCAGCAGATACCGCGTCTTTAGCTTGGATGGCTACACCTTC.